This entry is about one T cell receptor beta chain. Sequencing relied on immunoSEQ assay v3.0, run at survey level. Repertoires were generated with immunoSEQ multiplex PCR, while TCRdb's copy carries only in-frame clones and drops some. This sample has fewer than 20,000 clones, with about 94% found just once. The sample originates from a study of long-term antiretroviral therapy in people with HIV. Losses at the gene ends were 10 bases for V and 10 bases for J; bases not matched to a gene: 6. Looked up from germline, CDR1 is ENHRY and CDR2 is SYGVKD. The CDR3 contains 11 residues. The chain couples TRBV10-3 to TRBJ1-2, with TRBD1 matching 10 bases. This specimen was unsorted PBMCs, taken about 6 years after starting antiretroviral therapy. This receptor was identified in a woman in her fifties or sixties with HIV. CDR3 sequence: CATSGTGAYTF. DNA for the CDR3: TGTGCCACCTCCGGGACAGGGGCCTACACCTTC.